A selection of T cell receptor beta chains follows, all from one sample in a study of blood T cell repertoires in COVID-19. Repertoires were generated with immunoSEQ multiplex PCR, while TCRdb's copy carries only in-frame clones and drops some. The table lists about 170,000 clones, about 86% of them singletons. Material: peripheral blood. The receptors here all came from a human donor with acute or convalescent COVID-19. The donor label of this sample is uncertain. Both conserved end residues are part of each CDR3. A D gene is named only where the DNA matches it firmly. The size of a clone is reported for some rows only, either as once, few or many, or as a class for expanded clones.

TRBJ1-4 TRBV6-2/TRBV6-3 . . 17 CASSYGGRGALGEKLFF TGTGCCAGCAGTTACGGTGGTCGGGGGGCGCTTGGTGAAAAACTGTTTTTT
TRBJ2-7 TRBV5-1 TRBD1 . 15 CASSWGQGSNYEQYF TGCGCCAGCAGCTGGGGACAGGGCTCGAACTACGAGCAGTACTTC
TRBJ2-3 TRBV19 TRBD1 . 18 CASSMTPGTVSGADTQYF TGTGCCAGTAGTATGACCCCCGGGACAGTAAGCGGAGCAGATACGCAGTATTTT
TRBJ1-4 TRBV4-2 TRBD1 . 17 CASSQDFGQGAHEKLFF TGTGCCAGCAGCCAAGATTTTGGCCAGGGGGCGCATGAAAAACTGTTTTTT
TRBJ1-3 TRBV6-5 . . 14 CASTPPGGLLLAYF TGTGCCAGCACCCCGCCCGGAGGTTTACTGCTTGCGTATTTT
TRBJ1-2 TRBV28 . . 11 CASSSGTGYTF TGTGCCAGCAGTTCGGGGACAGGCTACACCTTC
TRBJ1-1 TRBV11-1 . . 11 CASRRGSEAFF TGTGCCAGCAGGCGAGGGTCTGAAGCTTTCTTT
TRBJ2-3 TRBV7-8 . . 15 CASSFRERGTDTQYF TGTGCCAGCAGCTTTCGGGAGAGAGGCACAGATACGCAGTATTTT
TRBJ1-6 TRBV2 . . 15 CASSEWGQNNSPLHF TGTGCCAGCAGTGAATGGGGACAAAATAATTCACCCCTCCACTTT
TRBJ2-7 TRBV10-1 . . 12 CASSGGAYEQYF TGCGCCAGCAGTGGGGGGGCCTACGAGCAGTACTTC
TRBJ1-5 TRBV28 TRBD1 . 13 CASINRGPQPQHF TGTGCCAGCATCAACAGGGGGCCTCAGCCCCAGCATTTT
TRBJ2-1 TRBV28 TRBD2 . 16 CASSARLASRTNEQFF TGTGCCAGCAGTGCCCGACTAGCCTCCAGGACGAATGAGCAGTTCTTC
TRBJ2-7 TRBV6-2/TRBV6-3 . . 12 CASSSTFYEQYF TGTGCCAGCAGTTCGACTTTCTACGAGCAGTACTTC
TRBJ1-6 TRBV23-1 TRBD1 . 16 CASSFIRDRFNSPLHF TGCGCCAGCAGTTTTATCCGGGACAGGTTTAATTCACCCCTCCACTTT
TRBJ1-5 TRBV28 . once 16 CASSLGGASSNQPQHF TGTGCCAGCAGTTTAGGGGGGGCTTCAAGCAATCAGCCCCAGCATTTT